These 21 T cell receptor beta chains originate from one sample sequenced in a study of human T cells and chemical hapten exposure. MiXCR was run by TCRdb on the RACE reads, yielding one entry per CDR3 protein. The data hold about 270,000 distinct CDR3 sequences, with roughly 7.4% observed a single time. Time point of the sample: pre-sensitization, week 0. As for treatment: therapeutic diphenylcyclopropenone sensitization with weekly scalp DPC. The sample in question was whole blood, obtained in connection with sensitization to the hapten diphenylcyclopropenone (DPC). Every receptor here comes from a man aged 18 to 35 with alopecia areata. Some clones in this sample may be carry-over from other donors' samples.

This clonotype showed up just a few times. In DNA form, the CDR3 reads TGTGCCAGCAGTCCCGCCGGAAGGGTAGGGAATCAGCCCCAGCATTTT. Residues: CASSPAGRVGNQPQHF. The chain is built from TRBV27 and TRBJ1-5; no clear D. The germline gives CDR1 MNHEY, CDR2 SMNVEV (reference sequence). CDR3 length: 16 residues. V dropped 5 bases and J dropped 4 bases, with 18 bases sitting between them.

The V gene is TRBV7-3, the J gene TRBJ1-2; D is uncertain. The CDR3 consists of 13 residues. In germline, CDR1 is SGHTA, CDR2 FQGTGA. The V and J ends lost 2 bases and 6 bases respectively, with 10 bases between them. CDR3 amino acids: CASSLRTLHGYTF. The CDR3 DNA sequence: TGTGCCAGCAGCTTACGGACGTTACATGGCTACACCTTC.

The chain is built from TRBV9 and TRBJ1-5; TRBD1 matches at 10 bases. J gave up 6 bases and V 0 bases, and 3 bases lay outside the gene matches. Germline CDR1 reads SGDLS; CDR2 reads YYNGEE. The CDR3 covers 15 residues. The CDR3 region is CASSVGTGGTQPQHF. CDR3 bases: TGTGCCAGCAGCGTAGGGACAGGGGGTACTCAGCCCCAGCATTTT. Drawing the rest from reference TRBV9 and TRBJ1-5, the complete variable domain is DSGVTQTPKHLITATGQRVTLRCSPRSGDLSVYWYQQSLDQGLQFLIQYYNGEERAKGNILERFSAQQFPDLHSELNLSSLELGDSALYFCASSVGTGGTQPQHFGDGTRLSIL.

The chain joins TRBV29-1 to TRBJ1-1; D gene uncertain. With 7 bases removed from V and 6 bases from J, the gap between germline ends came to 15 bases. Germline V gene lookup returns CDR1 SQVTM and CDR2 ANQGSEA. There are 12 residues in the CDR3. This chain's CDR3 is CSAHPGGSEAFF. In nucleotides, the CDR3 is TGCAGCGCACATCCGGGTGGGTCTGAAGCTTTCTTT.

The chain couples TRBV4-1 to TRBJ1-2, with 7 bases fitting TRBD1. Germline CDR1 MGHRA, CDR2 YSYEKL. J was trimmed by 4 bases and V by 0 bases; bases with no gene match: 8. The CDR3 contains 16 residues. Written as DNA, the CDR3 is TGCGCCAGCAGCCAAGATGGACAGGAGGGGAGCTATGGCTACACCTTC. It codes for CASSQDGQEGSYGYTF.

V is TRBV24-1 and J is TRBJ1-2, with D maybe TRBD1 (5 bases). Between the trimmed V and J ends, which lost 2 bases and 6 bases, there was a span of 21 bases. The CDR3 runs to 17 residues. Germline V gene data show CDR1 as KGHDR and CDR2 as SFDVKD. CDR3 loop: CATSDSGTEPFLHGYTF. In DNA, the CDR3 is TGTGCCACCAGTGATTCCGGGACTGAACCCTTTCTGCATGGCTACACCTTC.

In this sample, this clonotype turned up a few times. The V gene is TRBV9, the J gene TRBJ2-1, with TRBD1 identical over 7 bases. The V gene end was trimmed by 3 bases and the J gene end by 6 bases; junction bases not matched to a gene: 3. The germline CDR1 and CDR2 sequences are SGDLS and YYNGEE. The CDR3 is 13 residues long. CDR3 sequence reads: CASSANRGNEQFF. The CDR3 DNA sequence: TGTGCCAGCAGCGCGAACAGGGGCAATGAGCAGTTCTTC.

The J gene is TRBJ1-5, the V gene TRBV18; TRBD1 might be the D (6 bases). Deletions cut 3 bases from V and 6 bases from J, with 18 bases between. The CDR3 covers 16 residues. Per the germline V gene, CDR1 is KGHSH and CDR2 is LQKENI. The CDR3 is CASSPTQGPLPQPQHF. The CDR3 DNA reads TGTGCCAGCTCACCTACCCAGGGGCCCTTACCTCAGCCCCAGCATTTT.

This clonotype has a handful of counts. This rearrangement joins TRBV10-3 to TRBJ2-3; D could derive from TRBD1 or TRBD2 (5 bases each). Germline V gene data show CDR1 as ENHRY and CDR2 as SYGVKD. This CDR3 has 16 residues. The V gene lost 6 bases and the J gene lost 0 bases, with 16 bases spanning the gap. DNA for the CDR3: TGTGCCATCAGCGAGCCGGGACGGATTAGCACAGATACGCAGTATTTT. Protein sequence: CAISEPGRISTDTQYF.

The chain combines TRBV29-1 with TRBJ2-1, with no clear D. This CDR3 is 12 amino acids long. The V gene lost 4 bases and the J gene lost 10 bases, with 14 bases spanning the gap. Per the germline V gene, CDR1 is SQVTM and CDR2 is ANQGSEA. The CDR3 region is CSVGEDFREQFF. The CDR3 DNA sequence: TGCAGCGTTGGGGAAGACTTCAGGGAGCAGTTCTTC.

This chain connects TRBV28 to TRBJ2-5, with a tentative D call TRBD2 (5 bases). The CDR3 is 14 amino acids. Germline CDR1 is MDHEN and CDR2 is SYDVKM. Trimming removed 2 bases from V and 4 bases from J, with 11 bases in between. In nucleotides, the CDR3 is TGTGCCAGCAGTTTAGGACGGACTCCAGAGACCCAGTACTTC. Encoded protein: CASSLGRTPETQYF.

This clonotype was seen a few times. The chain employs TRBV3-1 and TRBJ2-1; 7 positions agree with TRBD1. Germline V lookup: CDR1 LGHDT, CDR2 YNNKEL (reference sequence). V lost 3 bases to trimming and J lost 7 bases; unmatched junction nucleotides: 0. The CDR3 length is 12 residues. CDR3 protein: CASSHRGNEQFF. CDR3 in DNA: TGTGCCAGCAGCCACAGGGGGAATGAGCAGTTCTTC.

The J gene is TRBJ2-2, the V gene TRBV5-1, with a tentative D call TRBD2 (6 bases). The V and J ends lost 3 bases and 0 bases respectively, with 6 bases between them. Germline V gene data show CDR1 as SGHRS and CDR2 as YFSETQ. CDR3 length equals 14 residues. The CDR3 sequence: CASSWGANTGELFF. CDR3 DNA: TGCGCCAGCAGCTGGGGGGCGAACACCGGGGAGCTGTTTTTT.

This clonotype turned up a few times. The CDR3 loop is CASSYSRTGDYKNEKLFF. CDR3 nucleotide sequence: TGTGCCAGCAGTTACTCGCGGACAGGGGACTATAAAAATGAAAAACTGTTTTTT. The V call is TRBV6-2 or TRBV6-3, the J call TRBJ1-4; 9 bases align to TRBD1. The CDR3 is 18 residues long. V shed 0 bases and J 5 bases; nucleotides not matched to a gene: 10. Germline V gene lookup returns CDR1 MNHEY and CDR2 SVGEGT.

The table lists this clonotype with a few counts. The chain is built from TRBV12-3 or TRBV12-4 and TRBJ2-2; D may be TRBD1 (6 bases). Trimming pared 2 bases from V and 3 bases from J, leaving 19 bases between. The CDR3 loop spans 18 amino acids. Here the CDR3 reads CASSLPTWGRVDTGELFF. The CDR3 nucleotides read TGTGCCAGCAGTTTACCGACCTGGGGGCGGGTCGACACCGGGGAGCTGTTTTTT.

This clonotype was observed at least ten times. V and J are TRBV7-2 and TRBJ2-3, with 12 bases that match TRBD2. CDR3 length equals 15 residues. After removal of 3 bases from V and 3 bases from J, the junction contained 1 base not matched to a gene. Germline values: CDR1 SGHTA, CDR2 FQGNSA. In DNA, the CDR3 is TGTGCCAGCAGCTTGACTAGCGGGGGTACAGATACGCAGTATTTT. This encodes CASSLTSGGTDTQYF.

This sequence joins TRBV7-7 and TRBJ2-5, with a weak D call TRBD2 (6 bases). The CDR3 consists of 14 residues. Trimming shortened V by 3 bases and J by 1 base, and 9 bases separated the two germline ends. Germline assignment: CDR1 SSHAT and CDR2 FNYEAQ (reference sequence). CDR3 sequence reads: CASSLDYTQETQYF. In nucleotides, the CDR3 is TGTGCCAGCAGCTTGGACTACACCCAAGAGACCCAGTACTTC.

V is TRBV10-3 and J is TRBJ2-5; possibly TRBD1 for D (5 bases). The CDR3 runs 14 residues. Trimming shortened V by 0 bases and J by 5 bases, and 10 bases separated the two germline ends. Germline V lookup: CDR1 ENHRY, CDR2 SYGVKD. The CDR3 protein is CAISESGASETQYF. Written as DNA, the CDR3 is TGTGCCATCAGTGAGTCAGGGGCCTCGGAGACCCAGTACTTC.

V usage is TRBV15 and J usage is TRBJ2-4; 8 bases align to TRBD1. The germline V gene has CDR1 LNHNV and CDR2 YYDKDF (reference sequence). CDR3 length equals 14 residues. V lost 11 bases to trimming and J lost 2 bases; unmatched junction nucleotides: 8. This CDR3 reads CAVSQGASKNIQYF. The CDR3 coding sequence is TGTGCCGTCAGCCAGGGGGCATCCAAAAACATTCAGTACTTC.

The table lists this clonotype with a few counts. CDR3 loop: CASSQDRGSQPQHF. CDR3 DNA: TGCGCCAGCAGCCAGGACAGGGGAAGTCAGCCCCAGCATTTT. The V and J genes are TRBV4-3 and TRBJ1-5, with TRBD1 identical over 9 bases. Germline V gene lookup returns CDR1 LGHNA and CDR2 YSLEER. This CDR3 has 14 residues. The junction had 3 bases not matched to a gene; V was cut back by 3 bases and J by 6 bases.

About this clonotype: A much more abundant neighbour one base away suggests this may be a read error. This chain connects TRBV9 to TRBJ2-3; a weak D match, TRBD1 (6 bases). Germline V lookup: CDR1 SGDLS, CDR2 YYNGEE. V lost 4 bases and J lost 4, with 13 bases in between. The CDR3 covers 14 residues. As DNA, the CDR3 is TGTGCCAGCAGCCCATTCGGACAGCCAGATACGCAGTATTTT. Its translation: CASSPFGQPDTQYF.